This T cell receptor (beta chain) was sequenced for a study of beta chain features in type 1 diabetes (dated by TCRdb to the late 2010s). Study-wide context: No differences in mean age, gender distribution, total cell number or subset yield were found between patients and healthy donors. A total of some 100,000,000 sorted cells were examined across all samples, and a strong correlation was observed between cell number per subset and RNA yield. The study compared the TCRB repertoires of sorted circulating CD4+ T cell subsets in recently diagnosed type 1 diabetes patients with those in matched healthy donors. Regulatory and stem cell-like memory subsets were obtained from only 8 patients and about eight healthy donors, while naive and central memory subsets were obtained from all 30 or so donors. Points the paper makes about the study in general: Because cDNA was sequenced instead of genomic DNA, highly expressing activated cells could be over-represented, though the groups showed no difference in activation or CD3 levels. Type 1 diabetes patients showed a moderate but significant shortening of TCRB CDR3 length in all four CD4+ subsets. The naive, central memory and regulatory TCRB repertoires appeared to resemble one another more closely among patients than among healthy donors. At VDJ recombination sites, patients with type 1 diabetes made fewer insertions and deleted more nucleotides, a pattern implying thymic rearrangement abnormalities. Because small numbers of individuals were included in the HLA sub-analyses, any influence of HLA type on TCRB rearrangement was left unresolved. PCR might favor shorter templates, but patient and control samples were amplified and corrected together, so any skew would affect both groups equally.

The entire amount of isolated RNA was reverse transcribed using the High Capacity cDNA Reverse Transcription Kit, so the sequenced TCRB transcripts were expressed ones. Deep immunoSEQ sequencing was performed on naive, central memory and regulatory T cell samples, with an average of approximately 3.9 million total reads per sample. Sorted cells were lysed in RLT buffer and RNA was extracted with DNase-treated RNeasy Micro or Mini kits, depending on cell number. To prevent cross-contamination, each cell subset was processed individually, whereas patient and healthy donor samples were processed jointly. Using the immunoSEQ multiplex PCR, TCRB sequences were amplified from cDNA into 87-bp fragments spanning the CDR3 region. Sequencing of the amplicons was performed on the Illumina HiSeq platform. On the study's bioinformatics: Synthetic template baselines were used to correct PCR bias computationally, reads within Hamming distance 2 were collapsed together, and singletons that could not be merged were discarded. Reads were aligned against IMGT so that V, D and J genes, CDR3 length and insertions or deletions at six rearrangement sites could be assigned. Clonotype counts were normalized to sorted cell number within each subset before computing true diversity and Gini coefficients with the tcR R package. The overlap coefficient, calculated on TCRB nucleotide sequences, was used to quantify repertoire sharing. TCRdb stores this immuneACCESS table with in-frame sequences only. Part of the clones is absent; in the studies checked, under half of the shortfall reflects unresolved V genes, and no reason is known for the rest. V and J calls and clone size are copied from that table; D and trimming were computed from the DNA. The sample table holds some 360,000 clones, of which about 10% were seen once. The ten biggest clones cover approximately 0.55% of the sample.

Each donor gave one peripheral blood draw, about 110 mL on average, collected into heparinised tubes. A BD FACSAria II and a panel including CD45RO, CCR7, CD25, CD127, CD95 and CD27 were used to sort naive, central memory, regulatory and stem cell-like memory CD4+ T cells. A purity above 95% was achieved for all sorted populations. PBMCs were isolated immediately by Lymphoprep density gradient centrifugation and stained directly without culture. To minimize batch effects, samples were stained and sorted in pairs, one healthy donor with one patient per experiment. For CDR1 and CDR2, the germline V gene lists KGHSH and LQKENI. The CDR3 measures 16 amino acids from cysteine to phenylalanine. Here the CDR3 DNA is all that survives: 48 bases in frame from base 1. Between the V and J ends, shortened by 3 bases and 13 bases respectively, the junction contains 27 bases. As to this clone: Its binding antigen is unknown. It has no much larger one-base neighbor in the sample; base qualities were not kept.

What was sequenced was central memory CD4+ T cells from blood. The sequence links TRBV18 to TRBJ1-1; no D segment can be confidently identified. The origin of this receptor is a man aged 25 to 45 with type 1 diabetes. The CDR3 region has the sequence CASSPTGPPPPKELFF. The bases are TGTGCCAGCTCACCGACCGGGCCTCCGCCACCGAAGGAGCTTTTCTTT.